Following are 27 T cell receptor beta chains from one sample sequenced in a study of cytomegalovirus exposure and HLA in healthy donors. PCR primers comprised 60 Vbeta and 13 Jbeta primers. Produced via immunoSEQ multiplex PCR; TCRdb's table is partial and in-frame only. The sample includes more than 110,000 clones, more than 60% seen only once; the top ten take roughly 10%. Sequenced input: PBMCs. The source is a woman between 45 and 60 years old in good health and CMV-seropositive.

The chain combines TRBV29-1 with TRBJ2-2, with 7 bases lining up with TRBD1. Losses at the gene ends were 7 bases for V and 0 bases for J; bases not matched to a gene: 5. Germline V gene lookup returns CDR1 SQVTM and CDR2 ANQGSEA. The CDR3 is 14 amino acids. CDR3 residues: CSAGTVANTGELFF. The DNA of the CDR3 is TGCAGCGCGGGGACAGTCGCGAACACCGGGGAGCTGTTTTTT.

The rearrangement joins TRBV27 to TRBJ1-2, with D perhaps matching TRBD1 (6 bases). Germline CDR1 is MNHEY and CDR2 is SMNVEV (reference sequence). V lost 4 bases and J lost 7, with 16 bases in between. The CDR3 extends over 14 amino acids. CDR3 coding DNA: TGTGCCAGCAGTTACAGGGCCTTGGGCTCTGGCTACACCTTC. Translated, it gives CASSYRALGSGYTF.

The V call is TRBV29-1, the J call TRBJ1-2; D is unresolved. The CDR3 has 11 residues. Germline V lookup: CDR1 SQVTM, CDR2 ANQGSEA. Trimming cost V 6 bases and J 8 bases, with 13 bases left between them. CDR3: CSVNKGGGYTF. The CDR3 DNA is TGCAGCGTGAATAAGGGCGGGGGCTACACCTTC.

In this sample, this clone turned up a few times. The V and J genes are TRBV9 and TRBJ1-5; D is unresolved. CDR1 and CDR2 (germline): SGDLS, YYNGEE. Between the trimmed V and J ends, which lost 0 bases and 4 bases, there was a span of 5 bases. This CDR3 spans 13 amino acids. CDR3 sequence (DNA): TGTGCCAGCAGCGTAGACGGGAATCAGCCCCAGCATTTT. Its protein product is CASSVDGNQPQHF.

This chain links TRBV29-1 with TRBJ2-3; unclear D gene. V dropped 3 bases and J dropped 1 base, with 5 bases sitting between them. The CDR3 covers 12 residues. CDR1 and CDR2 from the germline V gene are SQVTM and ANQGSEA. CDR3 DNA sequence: TGCAGCGTTGAGGCCGGCACAGATACGCAGTATTTT. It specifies CSVEAGTDTQYF.

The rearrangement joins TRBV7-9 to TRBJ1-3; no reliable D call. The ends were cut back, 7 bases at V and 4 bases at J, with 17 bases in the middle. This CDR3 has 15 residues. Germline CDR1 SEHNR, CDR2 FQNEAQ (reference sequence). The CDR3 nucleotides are TGTGCCAGCACCGAGCTTGAGACACCGGGAAACACCATATATTTT. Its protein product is CASTELETPGNTIYF.

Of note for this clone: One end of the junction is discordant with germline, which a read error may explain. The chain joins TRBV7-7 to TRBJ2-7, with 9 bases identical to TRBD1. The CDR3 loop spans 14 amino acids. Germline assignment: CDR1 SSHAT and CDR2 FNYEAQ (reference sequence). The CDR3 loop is CASSPGQGLHEQYF. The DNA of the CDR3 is TGTGCTAGCAGCCCGGGACAGGGTTTACACGAGCAGTACTTC.

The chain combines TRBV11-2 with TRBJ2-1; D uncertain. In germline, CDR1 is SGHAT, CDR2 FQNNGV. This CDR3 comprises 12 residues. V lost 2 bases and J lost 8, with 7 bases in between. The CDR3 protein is CASSLRVDEQFF. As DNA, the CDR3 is TGTGCCAGCAGCTTAAGAGTCGATGAGCAGTTCTTC.

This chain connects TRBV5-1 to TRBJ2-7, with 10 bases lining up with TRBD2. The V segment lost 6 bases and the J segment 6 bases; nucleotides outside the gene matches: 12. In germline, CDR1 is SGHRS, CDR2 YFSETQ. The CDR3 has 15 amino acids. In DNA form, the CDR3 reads TGCGCCAGCACCCCAGGTGGGACTAGCGTCGGCGAGCAGTACTTC. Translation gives CASTPGGTSVGEQYF.

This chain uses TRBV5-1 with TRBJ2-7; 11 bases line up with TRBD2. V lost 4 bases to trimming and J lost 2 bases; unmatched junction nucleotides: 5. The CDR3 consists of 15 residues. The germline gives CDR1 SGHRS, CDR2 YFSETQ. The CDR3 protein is CASSTSGGPPYEQYF. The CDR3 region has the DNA TGCGCCAGCAGCACTAGCGGGGGCCCCCCCTACGAGCAGTACTTC.

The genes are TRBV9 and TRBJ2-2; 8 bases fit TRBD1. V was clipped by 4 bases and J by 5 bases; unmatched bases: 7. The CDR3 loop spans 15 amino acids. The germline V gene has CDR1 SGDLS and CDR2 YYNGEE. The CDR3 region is CASSPRTGMTGELFF. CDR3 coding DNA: TGTGCCAGCAGCCCCCGGACAGGGATGACCGGGGAGCTGTTTTTT.

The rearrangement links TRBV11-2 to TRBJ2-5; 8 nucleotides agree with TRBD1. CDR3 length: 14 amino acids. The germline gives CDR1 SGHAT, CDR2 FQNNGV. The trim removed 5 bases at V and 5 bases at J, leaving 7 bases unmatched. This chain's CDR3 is CASSHWDRMETQYF. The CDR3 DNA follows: TGTGCCAGCAGCCACTGGGACAGGATGGAGACCCAGTACTTC.

The CDR3 sequence: CASSPPISYLGTELYEQYF. DNA for the CDR3: TGTGCCAGTAGCCCTCCCATATCCTACTTGGGGACAGAGCTCTACGAGCAGTACTTC. The rearrangement links TRBV19 to TRBJ2-7; 7 nucleotides match TRBD1. The CDR3 loop spans 19 amino acids. With V trimmed by 6 bases and J by 3 bases, 23 bases remained unmatched. The germline gives CDR1 LNHDA, CDR2 SQIVND (reference sequence).

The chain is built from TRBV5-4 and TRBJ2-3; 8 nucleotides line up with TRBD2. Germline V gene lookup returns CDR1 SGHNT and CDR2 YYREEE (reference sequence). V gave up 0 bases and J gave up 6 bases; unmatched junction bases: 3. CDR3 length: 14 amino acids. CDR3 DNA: TGTGCCAGCAGCTTGGCGGGGGGGCAGGATACGCAGTATTTT. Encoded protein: CASSLAGGQDTQYF.

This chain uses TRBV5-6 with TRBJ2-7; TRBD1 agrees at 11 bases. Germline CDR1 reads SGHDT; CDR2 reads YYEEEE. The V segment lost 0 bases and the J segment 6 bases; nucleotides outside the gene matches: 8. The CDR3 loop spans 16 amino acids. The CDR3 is CASSLGSGQGVGEQYF. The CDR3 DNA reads TGTGCCAGCAGCTTGGGGTCGGGACAGGGGGTTGGCGAGCAGTACTTC.

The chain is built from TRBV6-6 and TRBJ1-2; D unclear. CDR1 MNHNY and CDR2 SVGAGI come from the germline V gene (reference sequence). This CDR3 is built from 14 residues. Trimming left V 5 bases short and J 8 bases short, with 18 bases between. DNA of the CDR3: TGTGCCAGCAGTCCCTGGGGAGACCAACTGGGCTACACCTTC. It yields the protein CASSPWGDQLGYTF.

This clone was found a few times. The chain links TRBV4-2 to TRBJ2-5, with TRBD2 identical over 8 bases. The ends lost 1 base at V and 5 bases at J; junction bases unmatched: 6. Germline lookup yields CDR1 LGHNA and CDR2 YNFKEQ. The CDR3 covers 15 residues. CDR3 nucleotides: TGTGCCAGCAGCCAAGCACGCGGGGGGCAGGAGACCCAGTACTTC. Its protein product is CASSQARGGQETQYF.

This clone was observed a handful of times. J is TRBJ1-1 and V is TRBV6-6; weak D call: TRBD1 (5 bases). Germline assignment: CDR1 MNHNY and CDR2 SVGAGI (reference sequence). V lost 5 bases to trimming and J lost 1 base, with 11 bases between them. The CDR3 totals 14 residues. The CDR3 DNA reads TGTGCCAGCAGTGCACGACAGAGGAACACTGAAGCTTTCTTT. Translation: CASSARQRNTEAFF.

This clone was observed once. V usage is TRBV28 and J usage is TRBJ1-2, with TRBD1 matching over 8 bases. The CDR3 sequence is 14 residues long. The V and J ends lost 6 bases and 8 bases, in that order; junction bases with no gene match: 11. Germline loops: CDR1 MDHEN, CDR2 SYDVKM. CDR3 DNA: TGTGCCAGCAGCCTTCGTGGACAGGGACGCGGCTACACCTTC. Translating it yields CASSLRGQGRGYTF.

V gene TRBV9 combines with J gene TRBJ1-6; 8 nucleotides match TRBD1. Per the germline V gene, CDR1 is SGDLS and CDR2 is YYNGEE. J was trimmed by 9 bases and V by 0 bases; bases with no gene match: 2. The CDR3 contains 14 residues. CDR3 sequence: CASSVGQGSSPLHF. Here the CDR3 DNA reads TGTGCCAGCAGCGTAGGACAGGGGAGTTCACCCCTCCACTTT.

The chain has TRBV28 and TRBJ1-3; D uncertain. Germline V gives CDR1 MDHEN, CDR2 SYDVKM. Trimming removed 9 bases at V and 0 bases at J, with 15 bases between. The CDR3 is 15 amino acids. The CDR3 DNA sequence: TGTGCCAGTACGGGATCGGAGAACTCTGGAAACACCATATATTTT. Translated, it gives CASTGSENSGNTIYF.

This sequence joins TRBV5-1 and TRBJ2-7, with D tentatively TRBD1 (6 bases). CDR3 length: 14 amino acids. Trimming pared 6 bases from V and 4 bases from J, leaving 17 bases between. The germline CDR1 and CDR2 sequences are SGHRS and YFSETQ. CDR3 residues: CASNPTGKQYEQYF. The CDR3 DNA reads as TGCGCCAGCAACCCAACAGGGAAACAATACGAGCAGTACTTC.

For the CDR3, the DNA is TGTGCCAGCAGTGCCACGGGACACACTGGCTACACCTTC. Encoded protein: CASSATGHTGYTF. This chain uses TRBV6-4 with TRBJ1-2; possibly TRBD1 for D (6 bases). The length of the CDR3 is 13 residues. V gave up 4 bases and J gave up 7 bases, with 13 bases separating them. CDR1 MRHNA and CDR2 SNTAGT come from the germline V gene.

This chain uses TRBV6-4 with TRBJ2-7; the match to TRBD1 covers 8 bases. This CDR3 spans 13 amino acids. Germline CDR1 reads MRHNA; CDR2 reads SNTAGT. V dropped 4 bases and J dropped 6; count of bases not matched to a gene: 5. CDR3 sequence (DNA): TGTGCCAGCAGTGCACAGGGGGGCGGCGAGCAGTACTTC. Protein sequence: CASSAQGGGEQYF.

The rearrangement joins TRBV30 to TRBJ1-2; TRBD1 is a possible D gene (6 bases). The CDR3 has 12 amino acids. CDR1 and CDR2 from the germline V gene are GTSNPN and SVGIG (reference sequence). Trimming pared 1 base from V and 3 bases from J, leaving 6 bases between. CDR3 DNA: TGTGCCTGGAGTGGGGGGCACTATGGCTACACCTTC. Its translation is CAWSGGHYGYTF.

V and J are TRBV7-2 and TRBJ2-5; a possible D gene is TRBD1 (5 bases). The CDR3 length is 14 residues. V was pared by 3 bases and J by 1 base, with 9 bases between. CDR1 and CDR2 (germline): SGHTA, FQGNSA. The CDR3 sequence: CASSFQGGQETQYF. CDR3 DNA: TGTGCCAGCAGCTTTCAGGGTGGCCAAGAGACCCAGTACTTC.

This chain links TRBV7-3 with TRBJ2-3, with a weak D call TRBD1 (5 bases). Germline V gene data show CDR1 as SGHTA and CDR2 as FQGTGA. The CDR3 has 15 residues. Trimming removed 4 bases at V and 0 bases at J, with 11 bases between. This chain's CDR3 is CASSSMGPSTDTQYF. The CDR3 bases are TGTGCCAGCAGCTCAATGGGGCCTAGCACAGATACGCAGTATTTT.